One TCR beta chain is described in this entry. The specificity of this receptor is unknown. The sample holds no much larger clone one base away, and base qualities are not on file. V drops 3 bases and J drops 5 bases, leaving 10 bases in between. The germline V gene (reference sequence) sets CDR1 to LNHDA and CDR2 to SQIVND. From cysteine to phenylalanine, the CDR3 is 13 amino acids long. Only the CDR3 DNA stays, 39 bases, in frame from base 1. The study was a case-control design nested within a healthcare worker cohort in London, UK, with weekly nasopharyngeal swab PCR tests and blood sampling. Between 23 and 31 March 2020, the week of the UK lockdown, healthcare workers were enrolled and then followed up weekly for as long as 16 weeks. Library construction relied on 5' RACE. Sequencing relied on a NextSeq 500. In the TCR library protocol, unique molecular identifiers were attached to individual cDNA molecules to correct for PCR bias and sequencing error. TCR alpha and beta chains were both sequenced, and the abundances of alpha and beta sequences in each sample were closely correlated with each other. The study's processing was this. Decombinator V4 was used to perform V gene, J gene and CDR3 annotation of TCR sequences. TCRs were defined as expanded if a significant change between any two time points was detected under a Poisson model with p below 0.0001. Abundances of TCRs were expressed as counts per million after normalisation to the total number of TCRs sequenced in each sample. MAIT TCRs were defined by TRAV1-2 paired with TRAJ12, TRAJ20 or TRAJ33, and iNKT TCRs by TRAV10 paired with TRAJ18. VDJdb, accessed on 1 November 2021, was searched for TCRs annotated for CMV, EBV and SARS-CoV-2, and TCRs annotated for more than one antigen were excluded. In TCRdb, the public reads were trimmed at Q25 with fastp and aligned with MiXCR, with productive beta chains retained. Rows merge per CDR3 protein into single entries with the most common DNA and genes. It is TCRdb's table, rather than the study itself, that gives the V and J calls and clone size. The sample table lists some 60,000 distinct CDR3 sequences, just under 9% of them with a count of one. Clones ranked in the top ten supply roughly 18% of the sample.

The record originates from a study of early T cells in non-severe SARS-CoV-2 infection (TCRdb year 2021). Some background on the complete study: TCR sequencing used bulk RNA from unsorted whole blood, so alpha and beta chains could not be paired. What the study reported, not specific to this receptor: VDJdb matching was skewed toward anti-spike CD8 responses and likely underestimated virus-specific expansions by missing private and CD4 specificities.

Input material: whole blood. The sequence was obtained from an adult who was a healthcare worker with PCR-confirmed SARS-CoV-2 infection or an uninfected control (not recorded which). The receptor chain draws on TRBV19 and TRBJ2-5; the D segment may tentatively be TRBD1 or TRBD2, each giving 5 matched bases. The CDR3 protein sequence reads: CASSMPGLETQYF. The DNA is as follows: TGTGCCAGTAGTATGCCGGGGCTGGAGACCCAGTACTTC.